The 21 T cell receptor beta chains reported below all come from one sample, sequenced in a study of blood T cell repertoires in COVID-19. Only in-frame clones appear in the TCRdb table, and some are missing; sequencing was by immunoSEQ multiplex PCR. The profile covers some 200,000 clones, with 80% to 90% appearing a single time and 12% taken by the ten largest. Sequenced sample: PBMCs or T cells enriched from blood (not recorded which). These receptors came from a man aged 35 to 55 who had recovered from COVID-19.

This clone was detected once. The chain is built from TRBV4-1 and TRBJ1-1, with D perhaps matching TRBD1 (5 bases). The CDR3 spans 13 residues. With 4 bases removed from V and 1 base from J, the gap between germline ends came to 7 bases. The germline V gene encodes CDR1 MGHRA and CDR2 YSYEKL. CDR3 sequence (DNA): TGCGCCAGCAGCCCCAGGGCGAACACTGAAGCTTTCTTT. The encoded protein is CASSPRANTEAFF.

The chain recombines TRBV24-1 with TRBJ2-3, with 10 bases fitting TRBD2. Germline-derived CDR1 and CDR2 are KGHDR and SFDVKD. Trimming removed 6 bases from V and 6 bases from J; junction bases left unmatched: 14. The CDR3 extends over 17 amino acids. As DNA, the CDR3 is TGTGCCACCAGTCCCCTCGGACTAGCGGATGGTTTGGATACGCAGTATTTT. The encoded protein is CATSPLGLADGLDTQYF.

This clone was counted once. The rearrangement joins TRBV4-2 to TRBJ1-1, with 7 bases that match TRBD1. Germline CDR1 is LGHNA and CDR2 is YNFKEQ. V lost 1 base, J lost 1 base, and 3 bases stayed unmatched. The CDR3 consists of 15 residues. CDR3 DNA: TGTGCCAGCAGCCAAGTAGGGACAGCGAACACTGAAGCTTTCTTT. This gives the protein CASSQVGTANTEAFF.

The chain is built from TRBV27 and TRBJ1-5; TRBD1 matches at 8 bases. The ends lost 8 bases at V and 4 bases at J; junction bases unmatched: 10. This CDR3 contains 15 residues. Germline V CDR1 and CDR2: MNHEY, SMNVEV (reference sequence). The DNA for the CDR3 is TGTGCCAGCCGTGACAGGGGAATGTCAAATCAGCCCCAGCATTTT. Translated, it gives CASRDRGMSNQPQHF.

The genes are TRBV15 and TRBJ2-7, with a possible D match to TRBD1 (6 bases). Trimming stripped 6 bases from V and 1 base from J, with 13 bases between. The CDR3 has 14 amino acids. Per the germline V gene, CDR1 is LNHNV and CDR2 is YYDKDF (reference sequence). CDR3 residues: CATSNRDISYEQYF. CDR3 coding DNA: TGTGCCACCAGTAACCGGGACATATCCTACGAGCAGTACTTC.

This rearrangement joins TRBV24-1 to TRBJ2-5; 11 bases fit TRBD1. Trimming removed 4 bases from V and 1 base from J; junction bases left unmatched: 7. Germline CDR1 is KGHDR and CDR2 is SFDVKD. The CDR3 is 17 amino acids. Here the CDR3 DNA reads TGTGCCACCAGTGAGGACAGGGGGCGCCGGGGCCAAGAGACCCAGTACTTC. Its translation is CATSEDRGRRGQETQYF.

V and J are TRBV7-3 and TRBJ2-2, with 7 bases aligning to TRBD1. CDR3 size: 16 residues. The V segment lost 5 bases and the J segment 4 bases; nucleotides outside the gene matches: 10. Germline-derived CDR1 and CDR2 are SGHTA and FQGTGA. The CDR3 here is CASSQYGQASTGELFF. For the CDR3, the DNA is TGTGCCAGCAGCCAATACGGACAGGCGAGCACCGGGGAGCTGTTTTTT. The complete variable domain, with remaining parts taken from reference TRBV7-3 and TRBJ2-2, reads GAGVSQTPSNKVTEKGKYVELRCDPISGHTALYWYRQSLGQGPEFLIYFQGTGAADDSGLPNDRFFAVRPEGSVSTLKIQRTERGDSAVYLCASSQYGQASTGELFFGEGSRLTVL.

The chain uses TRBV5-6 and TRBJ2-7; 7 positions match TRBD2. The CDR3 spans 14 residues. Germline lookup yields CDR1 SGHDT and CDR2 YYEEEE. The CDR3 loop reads CASSSQRGNYAQYV. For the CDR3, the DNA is TGTGCCAGCAGCTCGCAGCGGGGAAACTACGCGCAGTACGTC.

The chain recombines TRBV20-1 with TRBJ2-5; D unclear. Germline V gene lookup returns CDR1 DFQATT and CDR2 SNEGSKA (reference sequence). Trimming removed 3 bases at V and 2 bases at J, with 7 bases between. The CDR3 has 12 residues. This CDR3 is CSASSTQETQYF. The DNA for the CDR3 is TGCAGTGCTAGTAGCACTCAAGAGACCCAGTACTTC.

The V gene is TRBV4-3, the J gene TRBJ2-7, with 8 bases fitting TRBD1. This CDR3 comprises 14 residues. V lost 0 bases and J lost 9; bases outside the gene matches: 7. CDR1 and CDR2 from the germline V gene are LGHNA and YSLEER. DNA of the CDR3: TGCGCCAGCAGCCAAGATTGGGAACAGGGGGGGCAGTACTTC. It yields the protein CASSQDWEQGGQYF.

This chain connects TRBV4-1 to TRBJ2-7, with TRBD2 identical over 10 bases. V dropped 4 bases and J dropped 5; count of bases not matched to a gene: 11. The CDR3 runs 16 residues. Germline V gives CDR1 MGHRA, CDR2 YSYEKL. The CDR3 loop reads CASSLRGSGRVDEQYV. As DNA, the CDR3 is TGCGCCAGCAGCCTCCGGGGAAGCGGGAGGGTCGACGAGCAGTACGTC.

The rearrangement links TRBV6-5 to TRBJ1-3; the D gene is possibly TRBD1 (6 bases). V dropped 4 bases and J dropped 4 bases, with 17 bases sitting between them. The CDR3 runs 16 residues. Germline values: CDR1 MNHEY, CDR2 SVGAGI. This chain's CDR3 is CASSSAHRVGGNTIYF. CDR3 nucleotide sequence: TGTGCCAGCAGTTCGGCCCACAGGGTGGGGGGAAACACCATATATTTT.

CDR3 nucleotide sequence: TGTGCCAGCAGCTTATACCCAGCCGGGACAGCACTTTCCTATAATTCACCCCTCCACTTT. This translates into CASSLYPAGTALSYNSPLHF. V usage is TRBV7-3 and J usage is TRBJ1-6; 7 bases match TRBD1. The trim removed 2 bases at V and 1 base at J, leaving 14 bases unmatched. This CDR3 contains 20 residues. Germline CDR1 reads SGHTA; CDR2 reads FQGTGA.

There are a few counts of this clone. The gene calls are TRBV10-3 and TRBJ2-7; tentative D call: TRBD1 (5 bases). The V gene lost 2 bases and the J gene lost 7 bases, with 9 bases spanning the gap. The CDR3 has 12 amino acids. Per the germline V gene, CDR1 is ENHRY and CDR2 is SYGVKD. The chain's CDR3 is CAISEGAREQYF. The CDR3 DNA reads TGTGCCATCAGTGAGGGGGCGCGTGAGCAGTACTTC.

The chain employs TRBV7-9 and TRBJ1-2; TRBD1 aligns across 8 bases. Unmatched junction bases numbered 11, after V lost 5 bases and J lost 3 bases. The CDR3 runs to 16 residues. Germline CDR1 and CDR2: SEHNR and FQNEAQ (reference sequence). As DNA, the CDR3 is TGTGCCAGCAGCCCTCCTAGGACAGGGTCCCACTATGGCTACACCTTC. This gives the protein CASSPPRTGSHYGYTF.

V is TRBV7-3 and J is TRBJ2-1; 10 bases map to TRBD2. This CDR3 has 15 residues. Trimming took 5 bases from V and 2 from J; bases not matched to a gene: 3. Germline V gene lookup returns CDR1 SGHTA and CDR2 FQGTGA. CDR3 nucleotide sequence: TGTGCCAGCAGCGGGGGACTAGCGACCTACAATGAGCAGTTCTTC. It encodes CASSGGLATYNEQFF. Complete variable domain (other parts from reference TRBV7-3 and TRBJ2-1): GAGVSQTPSNKVTEKGKYVELRCDPISGHTALYWYRQSLGQGPEFLIYFQGTGAADDSGLPNDRFFAVRPEGSVSTLKIQRTERGDSAVYLCASSGGLATYNEQFFGPGTRLTVL.

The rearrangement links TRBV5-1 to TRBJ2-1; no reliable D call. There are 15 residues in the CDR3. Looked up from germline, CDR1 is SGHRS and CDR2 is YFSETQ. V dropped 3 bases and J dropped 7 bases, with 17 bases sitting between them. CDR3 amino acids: CASSYGWSEYNEQFF. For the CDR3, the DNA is TGCGCCAGCAGCTACGGGTGGTCAGAGTATAATGAGCAGTTCTTC.

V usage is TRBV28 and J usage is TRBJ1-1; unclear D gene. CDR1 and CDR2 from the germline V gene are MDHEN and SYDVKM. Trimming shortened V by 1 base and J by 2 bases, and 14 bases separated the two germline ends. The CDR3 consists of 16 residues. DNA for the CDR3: TGTGCCAGCAGTTTATTGTCGCCGACAACAAACACTGAAGCTTTCTTT. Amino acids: CASSLLSPTTNTEAFF.

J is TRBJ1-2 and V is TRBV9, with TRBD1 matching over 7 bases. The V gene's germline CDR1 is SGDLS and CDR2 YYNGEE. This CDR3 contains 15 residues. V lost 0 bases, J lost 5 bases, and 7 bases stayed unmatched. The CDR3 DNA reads TGTGCCAGCAGCGTAGACCAGGGGGTGGATTATGGCTACACCTTC. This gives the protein CASSVDQGVDYGYTF.

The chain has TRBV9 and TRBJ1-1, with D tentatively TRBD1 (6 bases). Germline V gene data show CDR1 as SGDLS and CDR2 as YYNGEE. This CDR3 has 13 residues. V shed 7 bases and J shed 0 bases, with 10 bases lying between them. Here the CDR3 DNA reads TGTGCCAGCCAACAGGGATTGAACACTGAAGCTTTCTTT. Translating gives CASQQGLNTEAFF.

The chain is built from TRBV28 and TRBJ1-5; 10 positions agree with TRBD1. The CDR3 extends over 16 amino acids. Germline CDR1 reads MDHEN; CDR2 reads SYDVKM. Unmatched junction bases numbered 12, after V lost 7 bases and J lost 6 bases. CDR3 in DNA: TGTGCCAGCACCGGCGGCCGGACAGGGGGAAGTCAGCCCCAGCATTTT. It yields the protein CASTGGRTGGSQPQHF.